A single sample gave rise to the 26 T cell receptor beta chains below, sequenced in a study of T-cell reconstitution after alpha-beta-depleted transplantation in children. Unique molecular identifiers featured in how the TCRbeta library was prepared. Using its own MiXCR run on the PCR reads, TCRdb lists one record per CDR3 protein. The sample holds roughly 28,000 distinct CDR3 sequences, 18% seen once. The sequencing used PBMCs, mostly from graft donor cells, collected 60 days after TCRalphabeta/CD19-depleted stem cell transplant. These receptors were taken from a male patient between 2 and 10 years old who had a stem cell transplant for acute lymphoblastic leukemia, so the T cells may come from the graft donor.

This clonotype has just a few counts. The V call is TRBV6-1, the J call TRBJ2-1; 8 bases are shared with TRBD2. Germline V lookup: CDR1 MNHNS, CDR2 SASEGT. The ends lost 6 bases at V and 8 bases at J; junction bases unmatched: 9. The CDR3 runs 14 residues. CDR3 bases: TGTGCCAGCAGGGTAGGACTAGCATATTATGAGCAGTTCTTC. Translated, it gives CASRVGLAYYEQFF.

This clonotype was counted at least ten times. V usage is TRBV5-7 and J usage is TRBJ1-5; D unresolved. TRBV5-7 is treated as an ORF (open reading frame) with a function not yet certain. The CDR3 sequence is 16 residues long. Deletions cut 1 base from V and 10 bases from J, with 21 bases between. CDR3 coding DNA: TGTGCCAGCAGCTTGAGGATTGGGTTCCGGGCCTGTCCCCAGCATTTT. It specifies CASSLRIGFRACPQHF.

Only a few counts were recorded for this clonotype. The chain recombines TRBV4-1 with TRBJ2-3; TRBD2 agrees at 10 bases. V shed 1 base, J shed 6 bases, and the junction held 10 bases outside the gene matches. Looked up from germline, CDR1 is MGHRA and CDR2 is YSYEKL. CDR3 length: 17 residues. The CDR3 is CASSQAGAGGGGDTQYF. The CDR3 DNA reads TGCGCCAGCAGCCAAGCTGGAGCGGGGGGGGGAGGTGATACGCAGTATTTT.

V gene TRBV20-1 combines with J gene TRBJ2-1; D may correspond to TRBD1 or TRBD2 (5 bases each). This CDR3 comprises 14 residues. The germline V gene encodes CDR1 DFQATT and CDR2 SNEGSKA (reference sequence). With 0 bases removed from V and 8 bases from J, the gap between germline ends came to 14 bases. The CDR3 loop reads CSARDRRGRDEQFF. CDR3 nucleotides: TGCAGTGCTAGAGATCGTAGGGGACGGGATGAGCAGTTCTTC.

The V call is TRBV19, the J call TRBJ1-5; D possibly corresponds to TRBD1 (5 bases). From germline, CDR1 is LNHDA and CDR2 SQIVND (reference sequence). V lost 3 bases and J lost 2, with 14 bases in between. The CDR3 has 16 residues. For the CDR3, the DNA is TGTGCCAGTAGTATTACTCGGGGCGCCGGCAATCAGCCCCAGCATTTT. This sequence encodes CASSITRGAGNQPQHF. The variable domain in full, with the rest retrieved from reference TRBV19 and TRBJ1-5, is DGGITQSPKYLFRKEGQNVTLSCEQNLNHDAMYWYRQDPGQGLRLIYYSQIVNDFQKGDIAEGYSVSREKKESFPLTVTSAQKNPTAFYLCASSITRGAGNQPQHFGDGTRLSIL.

The rearrangement links TRBV28 to TRBJ2-7; D perhaps matches TRBD1 (6 bases). Germline-derived CDR1 and CDR2 are MDHEN and SYDVKM. Deletions cut 5 bases from V and 2 bases from J, with 16 bases between. The CDR3 runs to 15 residues. The CDR3 coding sequence is TGTGCCAGCAGTCGGGACACGGCTATACCCTACGAGCAGTACTTC. Translating it yields CASSRDTAIPYEQYF. The variable domain in full, completed from reference TRBV28 and TRBJ2-7, reads DVKVTQSSRYLVKRTGEKVFLECVQDMDHENMFWYRQDPGLGLRLIYFSYDVKMKEKGDIPEGYSVSREKKERFSLILESASTNQTSMYLCASSRDTAIPYEQYFGPGTRLTVT.

The rearrangement uses TRBV24-1 and TRBJ2-3; no definite D call. The length of the CDR3 is 15 residues. V lost 1 base, J lost 0 bases, and 7 bases lay in between. Looked up from germline, CDR1 is KGHDR and CDR2 is SFDVKD. CDR3 sequence (DNA): TGTGCCACCAGTGATTTTACACGTAGCACAGATACGCAGTATTTT. Translation: CATSDFTRSTDTQYF.

This clonotype was detected ten times or more. V gene TRBV12-3 or TRBV12-4 combines with J gene TRBJ2-2; TRBD2 agrees at 8 bases. The V and J ends lost 5 bases and 2 bases, in that order; junction bases with no gene match: 4. The CDR3 length is 15 residues. This CDR3 reads CASSSGSGNTGELFF. In DNA, the CDR3 is TGTGCCAGCAGTAGCGGGAGCGGCAACACCGGGGAGCTGTTTTTT.

Note on this clonotype: Germline and junction disagree at one end, which may indicate a read error. The chain uses TRBV7-2 and TRBJ2-1; 9 nucleotides align to TRBD1. Looked up from germline, CDR1 is SGHTA and CDR2 is FQGNSA. The CDR3 is 18 residues long. The CDR3 sequence: CASSLSSGRGQGFNGQFF. The CDR3 bases are TGTGCCAGCAGCTTATCTTCCGGACGAGGACAGGGGTTCAATGGGCAGTTCTTC.

This clonotype appeared many times. The chain recombines TRBV28 with TRBJ2-4, with 13 nucleotides matching TRBD2. The CDR3 sequence is 19 residues long. CDR1 MDHEN and CDR2 SYDVKM come from the germline V gene. The V and J ends lost 5 bases and 3 bases, in that order; junction bases with no gene match: 13. The DNA for the CDR3 is TGTGCCAGCAGTAACACCTGGACTAGCGGGGGCTGGGGCAAAAACATTCAGTACTTC. The encoded protein is CASSNTWTSGGWGKNIQYF.

The V call is TRBV27, the J call TRBJ1-2; 8 bases are shared with TRBD1. CDR3 length: 14 residues. Germline V gene sequence: CDR1 MNHEY, CDR2 SMNVEV (reference sequence). The V segment lost 2 bases and the J segment 10 bases; nucleotides outside the gene matches: 9. As DNA, the CDR3 is TGTGCCAGCAGTTTAAACGTCCGGGACAGGCCCTACACCTTC. The encoded protein is CASSLNVRDRPYTF.

This clonotype came up a few times. The rearrangement links TRBV28 to TRBJ1-2; 7 positions match TRBD1. This CDR3 region has 15 residues. The germline CDR1 and CDR2 sequences are MDHEN and SYDVKM. V shed 4 bases and J 0 bases; nucleotides not matched to a gene: 5. This chain's CDR3 is CASSSRGAANYGYTF. CDR3 bases: TGTGCCAGCAGTTCCAGGGGGGCAGCTAACTATGGCTACACCTTC.

The sample holds a few counts of this clonotype. The rearrangement joins TRBV6-1 to TRBJ1-2; possibly TRBD1 for D (6 bases). Germline assignment: CDR1 MNHNS and CDR2 SASEGT. The CDR3 loop spans 13 amino acids. Trimming left V 8 bases short and J 8 bases short, with 18 bases between. CDR3 nucleotides: TGTGCCAGCCCGGACAGCTCGCGGCCCGGCTACACCTTC. Encoded protein: CASPDSSRPGYTF.

In its sample, this clonotype was seen a few times. The rearrangement uses TRBV4-1 and TRBJ2-7; 9 nucleotides line up with TRBD1. The CDR3 is made up of 14 amino acids. CDR1 and CDR2 from the germline V gene are MGHRA and YSYEKL. Trimming took 5 bases from V and 3 from J; bases not matched to a gene: 5. CDR3 bases: TGCGCCAGCAGCGATCCGGGACAGGGCTACGAGCAGTACTTC. It specifies CASSDPGQGYEQYF.

This clonotype was recorded at least ten times. The J gene is TRBJ1-4, the V gene TRBV28; 7 bases align to TRBD1. Germline CDR1 reads MDHEN; CDR2 reads SYDVKM. V was clipped by 6 bases and J by 6 bases; unmatched bases: 7. CDR3 length: 14 amino acids. Here the CDR3 DNA reads TGTGCCAGCAGCTCTTACAGGGGCCATGAAAAACTGTTTTTT. This sequence encodes CASSSYRGHEKLFF.

This sequence joins TRBV2 and TRBJ2-1, with D tentatively TRBD1 or TRBD2 (5 bases each). V was shortened by 10 bases and J by 5 bases, with 15 bases between the two germline ends. The germline V gene has CDR1 SNHLY and CDR2 FYNNEI. The CDR3 loop spans 13 amino acids. CDR3 coding DNA: TGTGCCACCGGGACGGATGGAGACAATGAGCAGTTCTTC. As protein: CATGTDGDNEQFF.

This clonotype has ten or more counts. The chain links TRBV14 to TRBJ2-1; maybe TRBD1 (6 bases). This CDR3 is 14 amino acids long. Looked up from germline, CDR1 is SGHDN and CDR2 is FVKESK. V lost 5 bases and J lost 9, with 17 bases in between. Here the CDR3 DNA reads TGTGCCAGCAGCTCTACAGGGCCAGTAGGTGAGCAGTTCTTC. Protein sequence: CASSSTGPVGEQFF.

A few counts support this clonotype. The chain joins TRBV4-3 to TRBJ2-3, with D perhaps assigned TRBD1 or TRBD2 (7 bases each). Looked up from germline, CDR1 is LGHNA and CDR2 is YSLEER. The length of the CDR3 is 17 residues. The germline V and J ends were trimmed by 3 bases and 7 bases, with 23 bases remaining between them. CDR3: CASSQTSQGGGPYTQYF. CDR3 DNA: TGCGCCAGCAGCCAGACGTCCCAGGGGGGGGGGCCCTATACGCAGTATTTT.

This clonotype was seen a handful of times. V is TRBV10-2 and J is TRBJ2-7; D is perhaps TRBD2 (6 bases). This CDR3 region has 14 residues. V was clipped by 6 bases and J by 1 base, with 13 bases between them. CDR1 and CDR2 (germline): WSHSY, SAAADI. This CDR3 is CASSLSGGSYEQYF. CDR3 in DNA: TGCGCCAGCAGCCTTTCCGGGGGTTCCTACGAGCAGTACTTC.

This clonotype was detected ten times or more. The chain recombines TRBV28 with TRBJ2-3, with TRBD1 matching 9 bases. The CDR3 spans 13 residues. Germline values: CDR1 MDHEN, CDR2 SYDVKM. J was trimmed by 10 bases and V by 6 bases; bases with no gene match: 8. For the CDR3, the DNA is TGTGCCAGCAGCATACCGACAGGGGGGGCGCAGTATTTT. Its translation is CASSIPTGGAQYF.

The V and J genes are TRBV6-2 or TRBV6-3 and TRBJ2-5, with D hard to call. The ends were cut back, 3 bases at V and 0 bases at J, with 8 bases in the middle. Germline CDR1 reads MNHEY; CDR2 reads SVGEGT. The CDR3 is 14 residues long. The DNA of the CDR3 is TGTGCCAGCAGTTATTCGGCGTACCAAGAGACCCAGTACTTC. Amino acids: CASSYSAYQETQYF.

This clonotype was seen a handful of times. This chain links TRBV11-2 with TRBJ2-3, with 10 positions matching TRBD2. Germline V CDR1 and CDR2: SGHAT, FQNNGV. The V segment lost 5 bases and the J segment 4 bases; nucleotides outside the gene matches: 9. CDR3 size: 16 residues. The CDR3 reads CASSHPPSGGPDTQYF. CDR3 sequence (DNA): TGTGCCAGCAGCCATCCGCCTAGCGGGGGTCCAGATACGCAGTATTTT.

This clonotype was detected many times. This chain links TRBV7-2 with TRBJ2-3; 10 bases agree with TRBD2. Per the germline V gene, CDR1 is SGHTA and CDR2 is FQGNSA. The V and J ends lost 3 bases and 6 bases, in that order; junction bases with no gene match: 9. The CDR3 contains 16 residues. The CDR3 DNA follows: TGTGCCAGCAGCTTTTTTTCTAGCGGGAGCTCTGATACGCAGTATTTT. Its protein is CASSFFSSGSSDTQYF.

This clonotype was seen ten or more times. The chain employs TRBV6-6 and TRBJ1-1; TRBD1 aligns across 11 bases. The ends lost 6 bases at V and 12 bases at J; junction bases unmatched: 15. From germline, CDR1 is MNHNY and CDR2 SVGAGI (reference sequence). This CDR3 is built from 15 residues. CDR3 DNA: TGTGCCAGCAGCTCCGGGACAGGGGGACTCGGGTGGTCTTTCTTT. Its protein is CASSSGTGGLGWSFF.

This clonotype has ten or more counts. V gene TRBV9 combines with J gene TRBJ2-7, with TRBD2 matching over 7 bases. Germline CDR1 is SGDLS and CDR2 is YYNGEE. V shed 2 bases, J shed 3 bases, and the junction held 8 bases outside the gene matches. The CDR3 sequence is 15 residues long. The CDR3 nucleotides are TGTGCCAGCAGCGTCGGCCCTGGCGGGGGCTACGAGCAGTACTTC. Translating gives CASSVGPGGGYEQYF. The full variable domain, with the rest looked up from reference TRBV9 and TRBJ2-7, is DSGVTQTPKHLITATGQRVTLRCSPRSGDLSVYWYQQSLDQGLQFLIQYYNGEERAKGNILERFSAQQFPDLHSELNLSSLELGDSALYFCASSVGPGGGYEQYFGPGTRLTVT.

This clonotype has a handful of counts. V usage is TRBV7-9 and J usage is TRBJ1-5, with D maybe TRBD1 (6 bases). Trimming shortened V by 4 bases and J by 4 bases, and 8 bases separated the two germline ends. Germline V gene lookup returns CDR1 SEHNR and CDR2 FQNEAQ (reference sequence). This CDR3 has 13 amino acids. The CDR3 reads CASSSDRNQPQHF. For the CDR3, the DNA is TGTGCCAGCAGCTCTGACAGGAATCAGCCCCAGCATTTT.